Following are 5 T cell receptor beta chains from one sample sequenced in a study of T-cell memory formation after mild COVID-19. TCRdb redid the calling of the 5' RACE reads with MiXCR, one entry per CDR3 protein. This table has about 290,000 distinct CDR3 sequences, approximately 18% appearing once. Source material: PBMCs or a T cell subset sorted from them (not recorded which). The receptors stem from a man younger than 35 who had mild COVID-19 (a few samples of this study predate the infection). Cell type and time point are not known.

The chain joins TRBV2 to TRBJ2-2; TRBD1 matches 7 bases. V gave up 8 bases and J gave up 1 base; unmatched junction bases: 7. This CDR3 has 15 residues. Germline V gene data show CDR1 as SNHLY and CDR2 as FYNNEI. The CDR3 is CASVTGALNTGELFF. DNA of the CDR3: TGTGCCAGCGTAACAGGGGCACTGAACACCGGGGAGCTGTTTTTT.

In nucleotides, the CDR3 is TGTGCCAGCAGTTCGATACAGACAAGCTCCTACGAGCAGTACTTC. Protein: CASSSIQTSSYEQYF. The chain is built from TRBV27 and TRBJ2-7; D is undetermined. The CDR3 length is 15 residues. CDR1 is MNHEY, CDR2 SMNVEV, per germline (reference sequence). V lost 4 bases and J lost 0, with 13 bases in between.

V is TRBV6-5 and J is TRBJ1-3, with a possible D match to TRBD1 (5 bases). Germline CDR1 reads MNHEY; CDR2 reads SVGAGI. The V end was cut by 5 bases, the J end by 0 bases, with 17 bases between. The CDR3 covers 17 residues. The CDR3 is CASSPAGHRGSGNTIYF. For the CDR3, the DNA is TGTGCCAGCAGTCCCGCCGGACACCGGGGCTCTGGAAACACCATATATTTT.

This clonotype turned up a few times. V gene TRBV28 combines with J gene TRBJ1-5; 9 bases align to TRBD1. With V trimmed by 6 bases and J by 3 bases, 6 bases remained unmatched. Germline V gene lookup returns CDR1 MDHEN and CDR2 SYDVKM. CDR3 size: 15 residues. CDR3 residues: CASRGDRAPNQPQHF. DNA of the CDR3: TGTGCCAGCAGGGGGGACAGGGCGCCCAATCAGCCCCAGCATTTT.

The chain is built from TRBV7-6 and TRBJ2-3; 8 nucleotides match TRBD2. CDR3 length: 18 amino acids. The germline CDR1 and CDR2 sequences are SGHVS and FNYEAQ. Germline trimming cut 6 bases from V and 2 bases from J; bases unmatched to any gene: 16. CDR3 region: CASSLLIGAGGHTDTQYF. CDR3 DNA: TGTGCCAGCAGTCTTCTTATTGGTGCGGGGGGTCACACAGATACGCAGTATTTT. Full variable domain (outside the CDR3, taken from reference TRBV7-6 and TRBJ2-3): GAGVSQSPRYKVTKRGQDVALRCDPISGHVSLYWYRQALGQGPEFLTYFNYEAQQDKSGLPNDRFSAERPEGSISTLTIQRTEQRDSAMYRCASSLLIGAGGHTDTQYFGPGTRLTVL.